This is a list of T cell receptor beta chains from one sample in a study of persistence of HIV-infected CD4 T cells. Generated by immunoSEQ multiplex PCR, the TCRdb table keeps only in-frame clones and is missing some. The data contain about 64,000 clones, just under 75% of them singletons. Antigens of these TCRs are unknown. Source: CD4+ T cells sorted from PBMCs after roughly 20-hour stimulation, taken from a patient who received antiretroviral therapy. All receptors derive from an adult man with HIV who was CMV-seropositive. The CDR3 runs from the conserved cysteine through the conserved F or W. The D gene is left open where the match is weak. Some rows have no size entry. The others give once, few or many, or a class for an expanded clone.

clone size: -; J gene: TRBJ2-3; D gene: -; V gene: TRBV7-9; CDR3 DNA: TGTGCCAGCAGTTCTCTAGCGACTAGCACAGATACGCAGTATTTT; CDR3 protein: CASSSLATSTDTQYF
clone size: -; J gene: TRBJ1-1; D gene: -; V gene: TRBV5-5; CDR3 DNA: TGTGCCAGCAGCTTAGGCCCCTCGAACACTGAAGCTTTCTTT; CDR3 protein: CASSLGPSNTEAFF
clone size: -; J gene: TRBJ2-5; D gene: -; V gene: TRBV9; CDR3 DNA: TGTGCCAGCAGCTCCCCAGGGGGGGGGAAGGAGACCCAGTACTTC; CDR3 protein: CASSSPGGGKETQYF
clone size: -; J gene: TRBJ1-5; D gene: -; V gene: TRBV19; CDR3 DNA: TGTGCCAGTAGGAGACACAATCAGCCCCAGCATTTT; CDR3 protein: CASRRHNQPQHF
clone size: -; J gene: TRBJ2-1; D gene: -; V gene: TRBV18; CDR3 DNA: TGTGCCAGCTCTCGAAGACAACAAAGCCTCTCCTACAATGAGCAGTTCTTC; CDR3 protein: CASSRRQQSLSYNEQFF
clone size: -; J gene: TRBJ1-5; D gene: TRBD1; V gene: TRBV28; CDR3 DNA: TGTGCCAGCAGTCCTCGGACAGGGAACGGGCAGCCCCAGCATTTT; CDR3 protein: CASSPRTGNGQPQHF
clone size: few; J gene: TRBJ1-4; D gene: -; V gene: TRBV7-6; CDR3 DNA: TGTGCCAGCAGCACAGGACTTATTAATGAAAAACTGTTTTTT; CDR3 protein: CASSTGLINEKLFF
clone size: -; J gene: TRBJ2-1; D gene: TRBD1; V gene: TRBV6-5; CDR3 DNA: TGTGCCAGCAGCAGGACAGGCAACAATGAGCAGTTCTTC; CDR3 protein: CASSRTGNNEQFF
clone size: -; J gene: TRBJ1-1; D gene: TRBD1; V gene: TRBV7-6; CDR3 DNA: TGTGCCAGCAGCTTAGGCAGGGGGCGGACTGAAGCTTTCTTT; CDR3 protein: CASSLGRGRTEAFF
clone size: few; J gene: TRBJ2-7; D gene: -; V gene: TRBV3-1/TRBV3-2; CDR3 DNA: TGTGCCAGCAGCCTATCTCATTCAGACGAGCAGTACTTC; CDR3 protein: CASSLSHSDEQYF
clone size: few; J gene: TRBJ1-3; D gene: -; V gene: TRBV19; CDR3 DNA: TGTGCCAGTAGTCCTCTAGGACCTGGAAACACCATATATTTT; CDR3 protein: CASSPLGPGNTIYF
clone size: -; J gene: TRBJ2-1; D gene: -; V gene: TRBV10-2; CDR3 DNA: TGCGCCAGCATGAAGGGTGAGCAGTTCTTC; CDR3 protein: CASMKGEQFF
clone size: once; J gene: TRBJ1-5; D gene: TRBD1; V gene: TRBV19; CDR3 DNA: TGTGCCAGTAGGGACCAGGGGGCGTCTAGCAATCAGCCCCAGCATTTT; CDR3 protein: CASRDQGASSNQPQHF
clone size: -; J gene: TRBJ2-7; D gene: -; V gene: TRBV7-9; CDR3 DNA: TGTGCCAGCAGCCGTTATGGCGATTCCGAGCAGTACTTC; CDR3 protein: CASSRYGDSEQYF
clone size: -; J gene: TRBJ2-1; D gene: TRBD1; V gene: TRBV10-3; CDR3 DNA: TGTGCCACCAGGGTGGAAAACAGGGGGATAGATGAGCAGTTCTTC; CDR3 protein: CATRVENRGIDEQFF
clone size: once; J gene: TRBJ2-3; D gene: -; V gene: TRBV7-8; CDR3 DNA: TGTGCCAGCAGCGCCCGGGACAAGCCGGTTACGCAGTATTTT; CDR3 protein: CASSARDKPVTQYF
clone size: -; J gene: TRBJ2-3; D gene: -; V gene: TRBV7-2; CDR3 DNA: TGTGCCAGCAGCTTAGATTTCATCACAGATACGCAGTATTTT; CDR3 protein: CASSLDFITDTQYF
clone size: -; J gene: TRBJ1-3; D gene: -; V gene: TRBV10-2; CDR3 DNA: TGCGCCAGCAGTGACCCGGGGGCGCGGGGAAACACCATATATTTT; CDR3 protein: CASSDPGARGNTIYF
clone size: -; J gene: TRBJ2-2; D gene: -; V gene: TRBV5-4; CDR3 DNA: TGTGCCAGCAGCTTCGTGACCGGGGAGCTGTTTTTT; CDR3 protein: CASSFVTGELFF
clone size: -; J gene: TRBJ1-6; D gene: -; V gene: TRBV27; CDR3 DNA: TGTGCCAGCAGTTTGGCGGGGGGTCTCCTTAGGGACCTCCACTTT; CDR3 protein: CASSLAGGLLRDLHF
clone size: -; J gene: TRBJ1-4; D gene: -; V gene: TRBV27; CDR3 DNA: TGTGCCAGCAGTTTAACCCTGCCAGGGGCTGAAAAACTGTTTTTT; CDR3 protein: CASSLTLPGAEKLFF
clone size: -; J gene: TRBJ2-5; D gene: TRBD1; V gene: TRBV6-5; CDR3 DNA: TGTGCCAGCAGGGGACAGGAGGGAGAGACCCAGTACTTC; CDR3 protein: CASRGQEGETQYF
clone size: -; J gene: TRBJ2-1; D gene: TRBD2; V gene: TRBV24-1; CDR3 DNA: TGTGCCACCAGTGATCACACTAGCGGGGGTTACAATGAGCAGTTCTTC; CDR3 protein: CATSDHTSGGYNEQFF
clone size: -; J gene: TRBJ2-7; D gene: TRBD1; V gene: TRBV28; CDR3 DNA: TGTGCCAGCAGTTCGGGACAGGGGGCCTCCTCCTACGAGCAGTACTTC; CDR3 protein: CASSSGQGASSYEQYF
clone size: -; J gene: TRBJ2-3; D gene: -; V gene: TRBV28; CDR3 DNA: TGTGCCTGGCGGGGGCCTGGCACAGATACGCAGTATTTT; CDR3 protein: CAWRGPGTDTQYF
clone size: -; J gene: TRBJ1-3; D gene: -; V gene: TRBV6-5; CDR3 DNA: TGTGCCAGCAGTTACTACTCAGGGACAGGAAACACCATATATTTT; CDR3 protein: CASSYYSGTGNTIYF
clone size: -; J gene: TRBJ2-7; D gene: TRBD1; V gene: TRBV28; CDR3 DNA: TGTGCCAGCAGTTCTCTCGGACAGGGAAACATATACGAGCAGTACTTC; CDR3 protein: CASSSLGQGNIYEQYF
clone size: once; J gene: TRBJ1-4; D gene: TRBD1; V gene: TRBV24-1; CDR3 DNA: TGTGCCACCAGTGATATCCCTCCAGGGGGCGCGAATGAAAAACTGTTTTTT; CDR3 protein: CATSDIPPGGANEKLFF
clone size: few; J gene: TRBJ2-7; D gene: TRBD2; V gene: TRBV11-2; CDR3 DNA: TGTGCCAGCAGCTTAGTGGAAGGTAGCGGGGGCTACGAGCAGTACTTC; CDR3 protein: CASSLVEGSGGYEQYF
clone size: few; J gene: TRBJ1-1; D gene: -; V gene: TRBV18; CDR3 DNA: TGTGCCAGCTCACTGACAGGGAACACTGAAGCTTTCTTT; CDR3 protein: CASSLTGNTEAFF
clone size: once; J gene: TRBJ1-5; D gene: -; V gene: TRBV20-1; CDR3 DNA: TGCAGTGCTAGTCGGCAGGATCAGCCCCAGCATTTT; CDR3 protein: CSASRQDQPQHF
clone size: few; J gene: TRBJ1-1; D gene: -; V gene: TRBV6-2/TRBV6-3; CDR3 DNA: TGTGCCAGCAGTTACTCCGGGACCTTTGTAGCTTTCTTT; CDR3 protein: CASSYSGTFVAFF
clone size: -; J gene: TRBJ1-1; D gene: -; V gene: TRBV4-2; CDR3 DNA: TGTGCCAGCAGCCAAGACGGGCACCGGACAGACACTGAAGCTTTCTTT; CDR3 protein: CASSQDGHRTDTEAFF
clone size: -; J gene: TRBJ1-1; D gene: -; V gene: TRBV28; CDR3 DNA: TGTGTTGCCCGGGGGAGGATGAACACTGAAGCTTTCTTT; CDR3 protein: CVARGRMNTEAFF
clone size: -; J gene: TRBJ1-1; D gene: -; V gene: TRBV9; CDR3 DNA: TGTGCCAGCAGCGTAGGGGGAATGGGAGAAGCTTTCTTT; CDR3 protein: CASSVGGMGEAFF
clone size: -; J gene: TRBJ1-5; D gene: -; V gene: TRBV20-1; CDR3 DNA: TGCAGTGCTAGTGGGACAAGCAATCAGCCCCAGCATTTT; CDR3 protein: CSASGTSNQPQHF
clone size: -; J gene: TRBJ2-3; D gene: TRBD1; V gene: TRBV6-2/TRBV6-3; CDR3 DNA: TGTGCCAGCAGCCTAAGGGACAGACCCACAGATACGCAGTATTTT; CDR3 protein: CASSLRDRPTDTQYF
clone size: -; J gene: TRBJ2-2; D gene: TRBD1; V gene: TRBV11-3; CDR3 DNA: TGTGCCAGCAGCCTAAGGACAGGATCGAACACCGGGGAGCTGTTTTTT; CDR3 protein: CASSLRTGSNTGELFF
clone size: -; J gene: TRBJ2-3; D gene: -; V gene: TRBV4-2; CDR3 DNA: TGTGCCAGCAGCCAAGAGGCAGCTAGCACAGATACGCAGTATTTT; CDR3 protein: CASSQEAASTDTQYF
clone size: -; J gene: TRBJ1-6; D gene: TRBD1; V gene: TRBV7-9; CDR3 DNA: TGTGCCAGCAGCTTCCGGACAGGGACCGATTCACCCCTCCACTTT; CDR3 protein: CASSFRTGTDSPLHF
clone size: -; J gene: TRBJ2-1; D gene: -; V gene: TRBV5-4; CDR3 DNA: TGTGCCACAGCTTTTGGGGGCCGGTACAATGAGCAGTTCTTC; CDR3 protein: CATAFGGRYNEQFF
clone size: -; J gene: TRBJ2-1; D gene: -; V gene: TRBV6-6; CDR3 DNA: TGTGCCAGCAGTTACGTGACAGTCAATGAGCAGTTCTTC; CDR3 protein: CASSYVTVNEQFF
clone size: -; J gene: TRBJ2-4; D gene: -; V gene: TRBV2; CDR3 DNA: TGTGCCAGCAGTGAAGACTCTTGGGGGCACCTTACTTTAAACATTCAGTACTTC; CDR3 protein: CASSEDSWGHLTLNIQYF
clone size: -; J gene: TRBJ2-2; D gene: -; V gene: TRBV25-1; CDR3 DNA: TGTGCCAGCAGTTGGAGGCCCACCGGGGAGCTGTTTTTT; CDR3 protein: CASSWRPTGELFF
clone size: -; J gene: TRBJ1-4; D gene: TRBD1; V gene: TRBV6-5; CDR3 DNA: TGTGCCAGCAGTTACTCCCCCCGGACAGGGATTGAAAAACTGTTTTTT; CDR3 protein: CASSYSPRTGIEKLFF
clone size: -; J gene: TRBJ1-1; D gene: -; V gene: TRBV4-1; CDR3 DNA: TGCGCCAGCAGCCTCGAGGGCCGGGGAAAAGCTTTCTTT; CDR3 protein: CASSLEGRGKAFF
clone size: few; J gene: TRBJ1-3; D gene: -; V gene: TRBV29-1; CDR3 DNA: TGCAGCGTTCAGCGGGGGGCCGGAAACACCATATATTTT; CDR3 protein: CSVQRGAGNTIYF
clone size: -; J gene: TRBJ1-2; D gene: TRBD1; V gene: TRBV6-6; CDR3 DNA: TGTGCCAGCAGTTCGCCTACAGGGGGCGCAAAAGGCTACACCTTC; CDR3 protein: CASSSPTGGAKGYTF